These T cell receptor beta chains were read from a single sample in a study of shared clonotypes between healthy human individuals. This table comes from immunoSEQ multiplex PCR, and its TCRdb copy is limited to in-frame clones, with some not included. The sample has roughly 1 million clones, around 74% seen once; the top ten hold 1.4%. Sample: memory CD4+ T cells sorted from blood. The origin of the receptors is a man aged 18 to 35 in good health. CDR3s include the opening cysteine and the closing phenylalanine or tryptophan. The order of the fields is J gene, clone size, V gene, D gene, CDR3 protein, CDR3 DNA. D genes are given only for firm matches. Clone size, where shown, is once, few, many, or a class for clones that have expanded.

J gene: TRBJ2-6
clone size: NA
V gene: TRBV2
D gene: NA
CDR3 protein: CASSDRLSGANVLTF
CDR3 DNA: TGTGCCAGCAGTGATAGACTCTCTGGGGCCAACGTCCTGACTTTC

J gene: TRBJ2-7
clone size: NA
V gene: TRBV11-2
D gene: NA
CDR3 protein: CASSPRGGQYF
CDR3 DNA: TGTGCCAGCAGCCCAAGGGGGGGGCAGTACTTC

J gene: TRBJ1-2
clone size: once
V gene: TRBV10-3
D gene: NA
CDR3 protein: CAISESRRVDGYTF
CDR3 DNA: TGTGCCATCAGTGAGTCGCGTAGGGTCGACGGCTACACCTTC

J gene: TRBJ2-5
clone size: NA
V gene: TRBV9
D gene: NA
CDR3 protein: CASSAQEGTQYF
CDR3 DNA: TGTGCCAGCAGCGCCCAGGAGGGGACCCAGTACTTC

J gene: TRBJ2-7
clone size: NA
V gene: TRBV4-1
D gene: TRBD2
CDR3 protein: CASSQPTSGRHYEQYF
CDR3 DNA: TGCGCCAGCAGCCAACCCACTAGCGGGAGGCACTACGAGCAGTACTTC

J gene: TRBJ2-7
clone size: NA
V gene: TRBV6-5
D gene: TRBD1
CDR3 protein: CASRPGQGVTYEQYF
CDR3 DNA: TGTGCCAGCCGTCCGGGACAGGGAGTAACCTACGAGCAGTACTTC

J gene: TRBJ1-5
clone size: NA
V gene: TRBV19
D gene: NA
CDR3 protein: CASRGQPQHF
CDR3 DNA: TGTGCCAGTAGGGGTCAGCCCCAGCATTTT

J gene: TRBJ2-5
clone size: NA
V gene: TRBV2
D gene: TRBD2
CDR3 protein: CASSESGGAPETQYF
CDR3 DNA: TGTGCCAGCAGCGAGAGCGGGGGGGCCCCAGAGACCCAGTACTTC

J gene: TRBJ2-3
clone size: NA
V gene: TRBV18
D gene: NA
CDR3 protein: CASSPGGSTDTQYF
CDR3 DNA: TGTGCCAGCTCACCCGGGGGCAGCACAGATACGCAGTATTTT

J gene: TRBJ2-1
clone size: once
V gene: TRBV2
D gene: NA
CDR3 protein: CASRPGGHYNEQFF
CDR3 DNA: TGTGCCAGCAGGCCCGGGGGTCACTACAATGAGCAGTTCTTC

J gene: TRBJ1-2
clone size: NA
V gene: TRBV30
D gene: NA
CDR3 protein: CAWISGTTYGYTF
CDR3 DNA: TGTGCCTGGATATCCGGGACAACCTATGGCTACACCTTC

J gene: TRBJ2-1
clone size: NA
V gene: TRBV5-1
D gene: TRBD2
CDR3 protein: CASSLARAGGLYEQFF
CDR3 DNA: TGCGCCAGCAGCTTGGCCAGAGCGGGGGGGCTCTATGAGCAGTTCTTC

J gene: TRBJ2-2
clone size: NA
V gene: TRBV19
D gene: NA
CDR3 protein: CASSDQGWNTGELFF
CDR3 DNA: TGTGCCAGTAGTGATCAGGGGTGGAACACCGGGGAGCTGTTTTTT

J gene: TRBJ2-3
clone size: NA
V gene: TRBV18
D gene: NA
CDR3 protein: CASSTGTLSTDTQYF
CDR3 DNA: TGTGCCAGCTCAACCGGGACATTAAGCACAGATACGCAGTATTTT

J gene: TRBJ2-1
clone size: NA
V gene: TRBV11-2
D gene: TRBD2
CDR3 protein: CASRGLGNEQFF
CDR3 DNA: TGTGCCAGCCGGGGACTAGGCAATGAGCAGTTCTTC

J gene: TRBJ1-1
clone size: NA
V gene: TRBV2
D gene: NA
CDR3 protein: CASSGGGKAREAFF
CDR3 DNA: TGTGCCAGCAGCGGGGGGGGCAAAGCGAGGGAGGCTTTCTTT

J gene: TRBJ1-2
clone size: NA
V gene: TRBV25-1
D gene: TRBD1
CDR3 protein: CASSEWGDRVGGYTF
CDR3 DNA: TGTGCCAGCAGTGAATGGGGGGACAGGGTCGGTGGCTACACCTTC

J gene: TRBJ2-1
clone size: NA
V gene: TRBV5-1
D gene: NA
CDR3 protein: CASSLARGYYNEQFF
CDR3 DNA: TGCGCCAGCAGCTTGGCTCGGGGGTACTACAATGAGCAGTTCTTC

J gene: TRBJ2-2
clone size: few
V gene: TRBV5-1
D gene: NA
CDR3 protein: CASSLGLVNRGGELFF
CDR3 DNA: TGCGCCAGCAGCTTGGGACTAGTCAACAGGGGCGGGGAGCTGTTTTTT

J gene: TRBJ2-1
clone size: NA
V gene: TRBV18
D gene: NA
CDR3 protein: CASSPPARTISYNEQFF
CDR3 DNA: TGTGCCAGCTCACCACCGGCGCGAACAATCTCCTACAATGAGCAGTTCTTC

J gene: TRBJ2-7
clone size: NA
V gene: TRBV27
D gene: TRBD1
CDR3 protein: CASSLSWAGDRGYEQYF
CDR3 DNA: TGTGCCAGCAGTTTATCATGGGCTGGAGACAGGGGCTACGAGCAGTACTTC

J gene: TRBJ2-1
clone size: NA
V gene: TRBV4-3
D gene: NA
CDR3 protein: CASSQELTHEQFF
CDR3 DNA: TGCGCCAGCAGCCAAGAATTGACCCATGAGCAGTTCTTC

J gene: TRBJ2-2
clone size: NA
V gene: TRBV5-6
D gene: NA
CDR3 protein: CASSFLGWELFF
CDR3 DNA: TGTGCCAGCAGCTTTTTGGGATGGGAGCTGTTTTTT

J gene: TRBJ2-5
clone size: NA
V gene: TRBV7-2
D gene: TRBD1
CDR3 protein: CASSGTGGKETQYF
CDR3 DNA: TGTGCCAGCAGCGGGACAGGGGGCAAAGAGACCCAGTACTTC

J gene: TRBJ2-7
clone size: NA
V gene: TRBV11-2
D gene: TRBD1
CDR3 protein: CASRRPGQGPYEQYF
CDR3 DNA: TGTGCCAGCAGGAGACCGGGACAGGGGCCCTACGAGCAGTACTTC

J gene: TRBJ1-5
clone size: NA
V gene: TRBV4-1
D gene: NA
CDR3 protein: CASSQDLGPGQPQHF
CDR3 DNA: TGCGCCAGCAGCCAAGATTTGGGGCCGGGACAGCCCCAGCATTTT

J gene: TRBJ2-4
clone size: NA
V gene: TRBV5-1
D gene: NA
CDR3 protein: CASSPWGDAKNIQYF
CDR3 DNA: TGCGCCAGCAGCCCCTGGGGAGACGCCAAAAACATTCAGTACTTC

J gene: TRBJ1-3
clone size: few
V gene: TRBV6-5
D gene: NA
CDR3 protein: CASSYDSSGNTIYF
CDR3 DNA: TGTGCCAGCAGTTACGACAGCTCTGGAAACACCATATATTTT

J gene: TRBJ2-7
clone size: NA
V gene: TRBV11-2
D gene: TRBD2
CDR3 protein: CASSSHPGGVYEQYF
CDR3 DNA: TGTGCCAGCAGCTCCCATCCGGGAGGGGTTTACGAGCAGTACTTC

J gene: TRBJ2-3
clone size: NA
V gene: TRBV28
D gene: NA
CDR3 protein: CASTTGRIPNTQYF
CDR3 DNA: TGTGCCAGCACAACAGGGAGAATCCCCAATACGCAGTATTTT

J gene: TRBJ1-1
clone size: NA
V gene: TRBV5-1
D gene: NA
CDR3 protein: CASSPESASRTEAFF
CDR3 DNA: TGCGCCAGCAGCCCCGAGTCGGCATCGAGAACTGAAGCTTTCTTT

J gene: TRBJ1-3
clone size: once
V gene: TRBV6-5
D gene: NA
CDR3 protein: CASRVTVSGNTIYF
CDR3 DNA: TGTGCCAGCAGAGTTACAGTCTCTGGAAACACCATATATTTT

J gene: TRBJ1-4
clone size: NA
V gene: TRBV5-4
D gene: NA
CDR3 protein: CASSLDTGTGSRKLFF
CDR3 DNA: TGTGCCAGCAGCTTGGATACGGGCACAGGATCGAGAAAACTGTTTTTT

J gene: TRBJ2-2
clone size: NA
V gene: TRBV15
D gene: TRBD2
CDR3 protein: CATSSPPGTSDVGELFF
CDR3 DNA: TGTGCCACCAGCTCCCCCCCCGGGACTAGCGATGTCGGGGAGCTGTTTTTT

J gene: TRBJ2-1
clone size: NA
V gene: TRBV6-1
D gene: NA
CDR3 protein: CASSEAGAGTYIF
CDR3 DNA: TGTGCCAGCAGTGAAGCGGGGGCGGGGACCTATATCTTC

J gene: TRBJ1-2
clone size: once
V gene: TRBV11-2
D gene: TRBD1
CDR3 protein: CASSLGTGIDTF
CDR3 DNA: TGTGCCAGCAGCTTGGGGACAGGGATTGACACCTTC

J gene: TRBJ2-1
clone size: NA
V gene: TRBV5-1
D gene: TRBD2
CDR3 protein: CASSLAGLVTYNEQFF
CDR3 DNA: TGCGCCAGCAGCTTGGCCGGACTAGTAACATACAATGAGCAGTTCTTC

J gene: TRBJ1-2
clone size: NA
V gene: TRBV6-6
D gene: NA
CDR3 protein: CASRATGGYTF
CDR3 DNA: TGTGCCAGCAGAGCGACAGGTGGCTACACCTTC

J gene: TRBJ1-4
clone size: few
V gene: TRBV29-1
D gene: NA
CDR3 protein: CSVVGGDGGEKLFF
CDR3 DNA: TGCAGCGTTGTGGGGGGCGACGGAGGGGAAAAACTGTTTTTT

J gene: TRBJ1-3
clone size: NA
V gene: TRBV6-6
D gene: NA
CDR3 protein: CAAQGTSGNTIYF
CDR3 DNA: TGTGCCGCCCAGGGGACTTCTGGAAACACCATATATTTT

J gene: TRBJ1-6
clone size: NA
V gene: TRBV2
D gene: NA
CDR3 protein: CASRATYNSPLHF
CDR3 DNA: TGTGCCAGCAGGGCGACTTATAATTCACCCCTCCACTTT

J gene: TRBJ2-7
clone size: few
V gene: TRBV18
D gene: NA
CDR3 protein: CASSPRRTDEQYF
CDR3 DNA: TGTGCCAGCTCACCACGGAGGACGGACGAGCAGTACTTC

J gene: TRBJ2-7
clone size: once
V gene: TRBV5-8
D gene: NA
CDR3 protein: CASSSGVAYEQYF
CDR3 DNA: TGTGCCAGCAGCTCAGGGGTGGCCTACGAGCAGTACTTC

J gene: TRBJ2-3
clone size: few
V gene: TRBV29-1
D gene: NA
CDR3 protein: CSSGRSDTQYF
CDR3 DNA: TGCAGTTCTGGTAGATCAGATACGCAGTATTTT

J gene: TRBJ2-3
clone size: NA
V gene: TRBV7-3
D gene: NA
CDR3 protein: CASSRGQGGDTQYF
CDR3 DNA: TGTGCCAGCAGCCGAGGGCAGGGAGGAGATACGCAGTATTTT

J gene: TRBJ2-1
clone size: NA
V gene: TRBV5-4
D gene: TRBD2
CDR3 protein: CASSPGGSGRAGEQFF
CDR3 DNA: TGTGCCAGCAGCCCAGGGGGGAGCGGGAGGGCCGGTGAGCAGTTCTTC

J gene: TRBJ1-1
clone size: NA
V gene: TRBV19
D gene: NA
CDR3 protein: CASSIEPGTEAFF
CDR3 DNA: TGTGCCAGTAGTATAGAGCCAGGCACTGAAGCTTTCTTT

J gene: TRBJ2-6
clone size: NA
V gene: TRBV30
D gene: TRBD2
CDR3 protein: CASRGAGGSGANVLTF
CDR3 DNA: TGTGCCTCGCGCGGGGCGGGGGGCTCTGGGGCCAACGTCCTGACTTTC

J gene: TRBJ1-1
clone size: NA
V gene: TRBV19
D gene: TRBD1
CDR3 protein: CASRRGQAQMVTEAFF
CDR3 DNA: TGTGCCAGTAGGCGGGGACAGGCCCAAATGGTTACTGAAGCTTTCTTT

J gene: TRBJ1-3
clone size: NA
V gene: TRBV5-1
D gene: TRBD1
CDR3 protein: CASSLDGQGPGNTIYF
CDR3 DNA: TGCGCCAGCAGCTTGGACGGACAGGGGCCTGGAAACACCATATATTTT

J gene: TRBJ2-1
clone size: NA
V gene: TRBV9
D gene: TRBD2
CDR3 protein: CASTGPGGNEQFF
CDR3 DNA: TGTGCCAGCACGGGGCCCGGGGGGAATGAGCAGTTCTTC